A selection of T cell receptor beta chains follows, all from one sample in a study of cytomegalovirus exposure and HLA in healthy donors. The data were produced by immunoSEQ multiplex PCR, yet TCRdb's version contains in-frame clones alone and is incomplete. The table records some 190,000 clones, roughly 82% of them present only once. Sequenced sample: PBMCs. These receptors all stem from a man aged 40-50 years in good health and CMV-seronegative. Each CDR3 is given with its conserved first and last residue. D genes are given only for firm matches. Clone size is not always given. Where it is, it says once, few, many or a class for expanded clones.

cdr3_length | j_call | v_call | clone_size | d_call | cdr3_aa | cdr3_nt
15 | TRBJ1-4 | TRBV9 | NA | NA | CASSTGARENEKLFF | TGTGCCAGCAGCACCGGGGCGCGGGAGAATGAAAAACTGTTTTTT
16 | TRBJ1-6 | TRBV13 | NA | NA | CASSSEGRGYNSPLHF | TGTGCCAGCAGCTCCGAGGGGAGGGGGTATAATTCACCCCTCCACTTT
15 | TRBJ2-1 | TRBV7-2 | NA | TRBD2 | CASSLVGTNYNEQFF | TGTGCCAGCAGCTTAGTTGGGACTAACTACAATGAGCAGTTCTTC
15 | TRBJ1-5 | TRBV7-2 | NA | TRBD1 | CASSLAQGAHQPQHF | TGTGCCAGCAGCTTAGCCCAGGGGGCACATCAGCCCCAGCATTTT
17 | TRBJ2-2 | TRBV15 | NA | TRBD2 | CATSRGWTSGRNGELFF | TGTGCCACCAGCAGGGGTTGGACTAGCGGGAGGAACGGGGAGCTGTTTTTT
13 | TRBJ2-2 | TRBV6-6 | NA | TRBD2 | CASVSGRSGELFF | TGTGCCAGCGTCAGCGGGAGGTCCGGGGAGCTGTTTTTT
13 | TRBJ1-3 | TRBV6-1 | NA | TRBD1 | CASGDRGYNTIYF | TGTGCCAGCGGAGACAGGGGTTACAACACCATATATTTT
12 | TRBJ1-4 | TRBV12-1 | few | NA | CASSFKEEKLFF | TGTGCCAGCAGCTTTAAGGAGGAAAAACTGTTTTTT
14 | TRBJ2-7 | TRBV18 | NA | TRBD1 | CASSPRTGGYEQYF | TGTGCCAGCTCACCACGGACAGGTGGCTACGAGCAGTACTTC
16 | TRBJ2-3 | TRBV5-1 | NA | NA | CASSSTGMKQGGTQYF | TGCGCCAGCAGCTCGACTGGTATGAAGCAGGGTGGTACGCAGTATTTT
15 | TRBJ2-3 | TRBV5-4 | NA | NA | CASSNLGLDTDTQYF | TGTGCCAGCAGCAATCTGGGGCTTGACACAGATACGCAGTATTTT
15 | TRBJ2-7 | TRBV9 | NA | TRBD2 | CASSVDLGLVGEQYF | TGTGCCAGCAGCGTAGACCTTGGACTAGTTGGCGAGCAGTACTTC
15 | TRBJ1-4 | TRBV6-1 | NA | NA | CASSSNRVPGEKLFF | TGTGCCAGCAGCTCAAACAGGGTCCCTGGAGAAAAACTGTTTTTT
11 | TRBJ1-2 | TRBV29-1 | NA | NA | CSAFSADGYTF | TGCAGCGCCTTCAGTGCGGATGGCTACACCTTC
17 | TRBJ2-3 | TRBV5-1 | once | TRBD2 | CASSPGLAGVPPDTQYF | TGCGCCAGCAGCCCAGGACTAGCGGGAGTTCCCCCAGATACGCAGTATTTT
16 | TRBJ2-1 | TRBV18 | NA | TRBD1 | CASSPPEGTGKDEQFF | TGTGCCAGCTCACCACCGGAAGGGACAGGGAAGGATGAGCAGTTCTTC
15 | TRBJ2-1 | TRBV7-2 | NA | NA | CASTKGGVYYNEQFF | TGTGCCAGCACCAAAGGCGGAGTCTACTACAATGAGCAGTTCTTC
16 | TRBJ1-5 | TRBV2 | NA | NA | CASSEALGRGNQPQHF | TGTGCCAGCAGTGAAGCGCTTGGCAGGGGCAATCAGCCCCAGCATTTT
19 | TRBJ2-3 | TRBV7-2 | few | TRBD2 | CASSSIPLAASGSTDTQYF | TGTGCCAGCAGCTCTATCCCCTTGGCGGCTAGCGGGAGCACAGATACGCAGTATTTT
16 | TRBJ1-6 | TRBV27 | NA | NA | CASKGLVGQGNSPLHF | TGTGCCAGCAAGGGGCTCGTAGGGCAGGGGAATTCACCCCTCCACTTT
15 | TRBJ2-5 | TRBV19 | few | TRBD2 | CASRPPGRGRETQYF | TGTGCCAGTAGACCCCCGGGGAGGGGTCGGGAGACCCAGTACTTC
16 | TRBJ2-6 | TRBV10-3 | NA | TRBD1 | CAIGGQGFFGANVLTF | TGTGCCATCGGTGGACAGGGTTTTTTTGGGGCCAACGTCCTGACTTTC
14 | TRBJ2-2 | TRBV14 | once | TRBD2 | CASSLGLATGELFF | TGTGCCAGCAGCCTGGGACTAGCAACCGGGGAGCTGTTTTTT
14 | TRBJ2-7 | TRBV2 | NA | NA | CASRRSGNSYEQYF | TGTGCCAGCAGAAGGAGTGGAAACTCCTACGAGCAGTACTTC
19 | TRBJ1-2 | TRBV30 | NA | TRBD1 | CAWSKSSGTGAKANYGYTF | TGTGCCTGGAGTAAGTCATCCGGGACAGGGGCGAAAGCTAACTATGGCTACACCTTC
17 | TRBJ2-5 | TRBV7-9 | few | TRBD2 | CASSLGVAGGSQETQYF | TGTGCCAGCAGCTTAGGGGTAGCGGGAGGGTCACAAGAGACCCAGTACTTC
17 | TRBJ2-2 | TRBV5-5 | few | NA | CASSFQVAAANTGELFF | TGTGCCAGCAGCTTCCAGGTTGCAGCGGCGAACACCGGGGAGCTGTTTTTT
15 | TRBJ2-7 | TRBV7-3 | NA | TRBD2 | CASSSSTSGLYEQYF | TGTGCCAGCAGCTCCTCGACTAGCGGACTATACGAGCAGTACTTC
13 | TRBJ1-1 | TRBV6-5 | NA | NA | CASSERGFGEAFF | TGTGCCAGCAGTGAAAGGGGGTTCGGTGAAGCTTTCTTT
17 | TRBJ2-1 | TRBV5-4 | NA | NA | CASSFPSPGQKGNEQFF | TGTGCCAGCAGCTTCCCCTCGCCCGGACAGAAGGGGAATGAGCAGTTCTTC
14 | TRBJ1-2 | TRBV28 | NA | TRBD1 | CASSHGQANYGYTF | TGTGCCAGCAGCCATGGACAGGCTAACTATGGCTACACCTTC
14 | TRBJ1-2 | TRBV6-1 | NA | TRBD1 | CASSATGGPHGYTF | TGTGCCAGCAGTGCGACAGGGGGCCCACATGGCTACACCTTC
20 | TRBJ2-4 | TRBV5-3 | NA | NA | CARSQNRDTKKGLAKNIQYF | TGTGCCAGAAGCCAAAACCGGGACACAAAAAAGGGTCTAGCCAAAAACATTCAGTACTTC
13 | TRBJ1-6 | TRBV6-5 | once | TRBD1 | CASRDREYSPLHF | TGTGCCAGCCGGGACAGGGAATATTCACCCCTCCACTTT
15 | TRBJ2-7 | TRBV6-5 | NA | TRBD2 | CASRSASGRTYEQYF | TGTGCCAGCAGGTCGGCTAGCGGACGTACCTACGAGCAGTACTTC
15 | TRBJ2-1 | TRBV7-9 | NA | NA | CASSEPGSSYNEQFF | TGTGCCAGCAGCGAACCGGGGAGCTCCTACAATGAGCAGTTCTTC
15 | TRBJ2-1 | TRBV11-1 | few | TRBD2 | CASNPGSGEYNEQFF | TGTGCCAGCAACCCGGGGAGCGGGGAGTACAATGAGCAGTTCTTC
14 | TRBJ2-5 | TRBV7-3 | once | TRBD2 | CASSLAGGQETQYF | TGTGCCAGCAGCCTAGCGGGGGGCCAAGAGACCCAGTACTTC
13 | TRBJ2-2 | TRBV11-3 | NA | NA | CASSFEGSGELFF | TGTGCCAGCAGCTTCGAGGGTTCCGGGGAGCTGTTTTTT
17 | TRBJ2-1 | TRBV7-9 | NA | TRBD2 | CASSPPAQAGAYLEQFF | TGTGCCAGCAGCCCCCCGGCCCAAGCGGGAGCGTATCTTGAGCAGTTCTTC
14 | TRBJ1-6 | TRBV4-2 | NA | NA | CASSQDIERSPLHF | TGTGCCAGCAGCCAAGATATAGAGCGGTCACCCCTCCACTTT
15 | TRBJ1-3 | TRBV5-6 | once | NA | CASSFGGARGNTIYF | TGTGCCAGCAGCTTCGGGGGGGCGCGAGGAAACACCATATATTTT
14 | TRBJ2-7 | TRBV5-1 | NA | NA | CASSLVGGIDEQYF | TGCGCCAGCAGCTTGGTCGGCGGGATCGACGAGCAGTACTTC
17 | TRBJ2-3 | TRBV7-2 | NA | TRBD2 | CASSLVGTSGGGDTQYF | TGTGCCAGCAGCTTAGTGGGTACTAGCGGGGGCGGGGATACGCAGTATTTT
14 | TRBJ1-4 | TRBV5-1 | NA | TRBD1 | CASSVGTGERKLFF | TGCGCCAGCAGCGTCGGGACAGGGGAACGAAAACTGTTTTTT
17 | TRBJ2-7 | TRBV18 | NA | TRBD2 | CASSPGGGRGSPYEQYF | TGTGCCAGCTCACCAGGGGGGGGACGGGGGAGTCCCTACGAGCAGTACTTC
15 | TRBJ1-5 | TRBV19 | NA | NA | CASSDLGGSNQPQHF | TGTGCCAGTAGTGACCTCGGGGGGAGCAATCAGCCCCAGCATTTT
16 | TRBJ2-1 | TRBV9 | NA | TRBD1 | CASSPRGQGGYNEQFF | TGTGCCAGCAGCCCCCGGGGACAGGGTGGGTACAATGAGCAGTTCTTC
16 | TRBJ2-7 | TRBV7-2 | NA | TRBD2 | CASRGGSGRRGYEQYF | TGTGCCAGCAGGGGGGGGAGCGGGAGGCGAGGCTACGAGCAGTACTTC